The 3 T cell receptor beta chains in this list originate from one sample, sequenced in a study of beta chain features in type 1 diabetes. Findings and limits, study-wide: Significant though moderate, a shortening of TCRB CDR3s appeared in all four CD4+ subsets of Type 1 diabetes patients.

Their cognate antigens are unknown. The authors reverse transcribed all of the isolated RNA, so sequencing captured expressed TCRB transcripts. Data came from immunoSEQ multiplex PCR; TCRdb stores just in-frame clones and leaves some out. The table lists 300,000 to 450,000 clones, over 9% of them singletons. The material sequenced was central memory CD4+ T cells from blood. All receptors derive from a man between 25 and 39 years old with type 1 diabetes.

This clone was found many times. The chain has TRBV29-1 and TRBJ2-7, with D perhaps TRBD1 (6 bases). This CDR3 is 13 amino acids long. Germline V gene sequence: CDR1 SQVTM, CDR2 ANQGSEA. Between the trimmed V and J ends, which lost 4 bases and 0 bases, there was a span of 10 bases. This CDR3 reads CSVAPDSSYEQYF. CDR3 coding DNA: TGCAGCGTTGCCCCGGACAGCTCCTACGAGCAGTACTTC.

There are a few counts of this clone. J is TRBJ1-1 and V is TRBV18; a weak D match, TRBD1 (6 bases). Germline CDR1 and CDR2: KGHSH and LQKENI. This CDR3 is built from 12 residues. V gave up 4 bases and J gave up 4 bases, with 7 bases separating them. CDR3 loop: CASSQGGTEAFF. The CDR3 nucleotides are TGTGCCAGCTCACAGGGGGGCACTGAAGCTTTCTTT.

This clone has more than one count but fewer than ten. The V call is TRBV29-1, the J call TRBJ2-3, with D possibly matching TRBD1 (5 bases). From germline, CDR1 is SQVTM and CDR2 ANQGSEA. This CDR3 comprises 16 residues. V lost 0 bases and J 0 bases, leaving 13 bases between the germline ends. DNA of the CDR3: TGCAGCGTTGAAGAGCTAGGACACTTTAGCACAGATACGCAGTATTTT. Amino acids: CSVEELGHFSTDTQYF.